Listed below are T cell receptor beta chains from one sample, sequenced in a study of T cell repertoires in cytomegalovirus infection. TCRdb re-derived calls from the reads in MiXCR, one entry per CDR3 protein. The sample holds 150,000 to 200,000 distinct CDR3 sequences; about 20% are singletons and the top ten take about 25%. These TCRs are of unknown antigen specificity. The material was CD8+ T cells from cultured PBMCs, obtained from culture after CMV antigen stimulation. The receptor source for this set is a human donor in good health (CMV status not recorded). Some clones in this sample may be carry-over from other donors' samples. The CDR3 runs from the conserved cysteine through the conserved F or W. The D gene is left open where the match is weak. Clone size appears in some rows only: once, few, many, or a class for an expanded clone.

-,TRBV11-2,TRBJ1-2,-,CASSRGEGYTF,TGTGCCAGCAGCCGAGGGGAAGGCTACACCTTC
-,TRBV18,TRBJ1-3,few,CASFQPGASSGNTIYF,TGTGCCAGCTTTCAACCCGGGGCCTCATCTGGAAACACCATATATTTT
-,TRBV6-1,TRBJ2-7,-,CASSEWAGGSYEQYF,TGTGCCAGCAGTGAATGGGCAGGGGGGTCCTACGAGCAGTACTTC
-,TRBV7-2,TRBJ1-1,-,CASSVRDIAYTEAFF,TGTGCCAGCAGCGTACGGGACATTGCGTACACTGAAGCTTTCTTT
-,TRBV4-1,TRBJ2-7,-,CASSQVPFSYEQYF,TGCGCCAGCAGCCAAGTGCCATTCTCCTACGAGCAGTACTTC
-,TRBV9,TRBJ2-5,few,CASSVGGARKETQYF,TGTGCCAGCAGCGTAGGGGGGGCTCGGAAAGAGACCCAGTACTTC
-,TRBV10-3,TRBJ1-4,many,CAISPKWGDTTEKLFF,TGTGCCATCAGCCCCAAGTGGGGGGACACTACTGAAAAACTGTTTTTT
-,TRBV27,TRBJ1-5,-,CASRLYSNQPQHF,TGTGCCAGCAGATTATATAGCAATCAGCCCCAGCATTTT
-,TRBV28,TRBJ2-2,-,CASSLSCATGELFF,TGTGCCAGCAGTTTGTCTTGCGCCACCGGGGAGCTGTTTTTT
TRBD1,TRBV7-9,TRBJ2-7,-,CASSLGQGRDEQYF,TGTGCCAGCAGCCTAGGACAGGGGAGGGACGAGCAGTACTTC
-,TRBV12-3/TRBV12-4,TRBJ2-2,few,CASSLVLYTGELFF,TGTGCCAGCAGTTTAGTTCTATACACCGGGGAGCTGTTTTTT
-,TRBV11-2,TRBJ1-1,-,CASSFFPADTEAFF,TGTGCCAGCAGCTTCTTTCCAGCAGACACTGAAGCTTTCTTT
-,TRBV27,TRBJ2-2,-,CASSWDSANTGELFF,TGTGCCAGCAGTTGGGATAGCGCTAACACCGGGGAGCTGTTTTTT
-,TRBV7-2,TRBJ1-2,-,CASRIRDLPNYGYTF,TGTGCCAGCAGGATCCGGGACCTCCCTAACTATGGCTACACCTTC
-,TRBV7-6,TRBJ2-1,-,CASSLFQGTQFF,TGTGCCAGCAGCTTATTTCAGGGGACGCAGTTCTTC
TRBD1,TRBV7-9,TRBJ1-2,-,CASSPDRGQNYGYTF,TGTGCCAGCAGCCCGGACAGGGGGCAAAACTATGGCTACACCTTC
-,TRBV12-3/TRBV12-4,TRBJ2-1,few,CASVGPGSSYNEQFF,TGTGCCAGCGTAGGGCCGGGTAGCTCCTACAATGAGCAGTTCTTC
TRBD2,TRBV6-2/TRBV6-3,TRBJ2-1,-,CASSSASGGVSYNEQFF,TGTGCCAGCAGTTCGGCTAGCGGGGGGGTTTCCTACAATGAGCAGTTCTTC
TRBD1,TRBV6-6,TRBJ1-2,-,CASRETGGRYGYTF,TGTGCCAGCAGAGAAACAGGGGGCCGCTATGGCTACACCTTC
TRBD2,TRBV12-3/TRBV12-4,TRBJ2-3,-,CASSSRLAGIGTDTQYF,TGTGCCAGCAGTTCCCGACTAGCGGGGATCGGCACAGATACGCAGTATTTT
TRBD1,TRBV7-2,TRBJ1-2,-,CASSLGQGADYGYTF,TGTGCCAGCAGCTTAGGACAGGGGGCCGACTATGGCTACACCTTC
-,TRBV7-2,TRBJ1-1,-,CASSLKEDTEAFF,TGTGCCAGCAGCCTGAAGGAGGACACTGAAGCTTTCTTT
TRBD1,TRBV6-5,TRBJ2-1,-,CASSYGTGWYNEQFF,TGTGCCAGCAGTTATGGGACAGGGTGGTACAATGAGCAGTTCTTC
TRBD1,TRBV10-1,TRBJ1-1,many,CASRQGMNTEAFF,TGCGCCAGCCGACAGGGTATGAACACTGAAGCTTTCTTT
-,TRBV2,TRBJ2-2,-,CASIEDTGELFF,TGTGCCAGCATCGAGGATACCGGGGAGCTGTTTTTT
TRBD1,TRBV9,TRBJ1-1,-,CASSGRQGEAFF,TGTGCCAGCAGCGGGAGACAGGGAGAAGCTTTCTTT
-,TRBV2,TRBJ2-3,once,CATRLGAGDTQYF,TGTGCCACCCGGCTGGGGGCCGGGGATACGCAGTATTTT
TRBD2,TRBV7-6,TRBJ2-1,-,CASSQAGGYNEQFF,TGTGCCAGCAGCCAAGCGGGGGGATACAATGAGCAGTTCTTC
TRBD2,TRBV7-2,TRBJ2-3,-,CASGGLAGGIADTQYF,TGTGCCAGCGGGGGACTAGCGGGGGGCATTGCAGATACGCAGTATTTT
-,TRBV27,TRBJ2-7,few,CASSGTTGEQYF,TGTGCCAGCAGTGGAACGACGGGAGAGCAGTACTTC
-,TRBV19,TRBJ1-4,-,CASSIVGSTNEKLFF,TGTGCCAGTAGTATAGTGGGATCAACTAATGAAAAACTGTTTTTT
-,TRBV7-8,TRBJ2-5,-,CASSLAELRQETQYF,TGTGCCAGCAGCTTAGCGGAGCTGCGCCAAGAGACCCAGTACTTC
TRBD2,TRBV4-2,TRBJ2-7,few,CASSQDAGGPSYEQYF,TGTGCCAGCAGCCAAGATGCGGGGGGACCCTCCTACGAGCAGTACTTC
-,TRBV25-1,TRBJ2-1,-,CASSRTNEQFF,TGTGCCAGCAGTAGAACCAATGAGCAGTTCTTC
TRBD1,TRBV19,TRBJ2-3,few,CASSIEVGQGSDTQYF,TGTGCCAGTAGTATTGAGGTGGGACAGGGGTCAGATACGCAGTATTTT
-,TRBV7-2,TRBJ1-2,-,CASSIADGYTF,TGTGCCAGCAGTATAGCAGATGGCTACACCTTC
TRBD1,TRBV6-6,TRBJ1-1,few,CASRHQGAYTEAFF,TGTGCCAGCAGACACCAGGGGGCTTACACTGAAGCTTTCTTT
-,TRBV24-1,TRBJ2-1,few,CATSDRGGTDNEQFF,TGTGCCACCAGTGATCGCGGGGGCACGGACAATGAGCAGTTCTTC
TRBD1,TRBV6-2/TRBV6-3,TRBJ2-7,-,CASSFLGTAYEQYF,TGTGCCAGCAGTTTCTTAGGGACAGCGTACGAGCAGTACTTC
TRBD1,TRBV4-3,TRBJ1-1,many,CASSQDRGTVSTEAFF,TGCGCCAGCAGCCAAGATCGTGGGACAGTGAGCACTGAAGCTTTCTTT
TRBD1,TRBV6-1,TRBJ1-5,-,CASSGTAHHQPQHF,TGTGCCAGCAGCGGGACAGCCCATCATCAGCCCCAGCATTTT
TRBD1,TRBV7-6,TRBJ2-7,few,CASSLGSGQGFPSEQYF,TGTGCCAGCAGCCTAGGATCCGGACAGGGGTTTCCCTCCGAGCAGTACTTC
-,TRBV12-3/TRBV12-4,TRBJ2-1,-,CASSRGQFLYNEQFF,TGTGCCAGCAGCCGAGGACAGTTCCTTTACAATGAGCAGTTCTTC
-,TRBV2,TRBJ2-7,-,CASSEGKDLLTSEQYF,TGTGCCAGCAGTGAAGGGAAGGACCTGTTAACAAGCGAGCAGTACTTC
-,TRBV11-2,TRBJ1-6,once,CASSLGGVGALHF,TGTGCCAGCAGCTTGGGCGGGGTTGGAGCCCTCCACTTT
TRBD1,TRBV19,TRBJ1-5,-,CASKQGQGQPQHF,TGTGCCTCAAAGCAAGGACAGGGGCAGCCCCAGCATTTT
-,TRBV12-3/TRBV12-4,TRBJ1-4,-,CASSSPRRGPNEKLFF,TGTGCCAGCAGCTCCCCCCGCAGGGGTCCCAATGAAAAACTGTTTTTT
TRBD1,TRBV7-2,TRBJ2-3,few,CASSLVGTGIDTQYF,TGTGCCAGCAGCTTAGTGGGGACAGGGATAGATACGCAGTATTTT